One sample yielded the 10 T cell receptor beta chains listed below, sequenced in a study of identical twins. Via MiXCR, TCRdb re-called the 5' RACE reads, giving one row per CDR3 protein. In the table there are around 650,000 distinct CDR3 sequences, 7% to 7.5% of which are singletons. These data also featured in a second study, about yellow fever vaccine responses in identical twins.

The sequencing input was PBMCs. Receptors originate from a woman aged 18-35 years in good health.

This clonotype was found many times. The chain links TRBV28 to TRBJ1-5; 8 positions agree with TRBD1. Germline-derived CDR1 and CDR2 are MDHEN and SYDVKM. V was clipped by 3 bases and J by 5 bases; unmatched bases: 9. The CDR3 has 16 residues. CDR3 in amino acids: CASSLNRAGGYQPQHF. CDR3 DNA: TGTGCCAGCAGTTTGAATCGGGCAGGGGGCTATCAGCCCCAGCATTTT.

This clonotype has at least ten counts. The chain is built from TRBV20-1 and TRBJ2-1, with TRBD2 matching over 12 bases. Germline CDR1 DFQATT, CDR2 SNEGSKA (reference sequence). The junction had 9 bases not matched to a gene; V was cut back by 5 bases and J by 4 bases. The CDR3 extends over 16 amino acids. The CDR3 nucleotides read TGCAGTGCTGCCCTAGCGGGAGGGCCAAAATACAATGAGCAGTTCTTC. This encodes CSAALAGGPKYNEQFF.

The chain has TRBV12-3 or TRBV12-4 and TRBJ1-5, with D hard to call. V was cut by 3 bases and J by 0 bases, with 15 bases left in between. CDR3 length: 17 amino acids. The CDR3 reads CASSFQPPPYSNQPQHF. The CDR3 DNA sequence: TGTGCCAGCAGTTTCCAGCCACCGCCCTATAGCAATCAGCCCCAGCATTTT.

V gene TRBV29-1 combines with J gene TRBJ1-1; D call uncertain. Trimming pared 6 bases from V and 4 bases from J, leaving 15 bases between. This CDR3 comprises 13 residues. Germline lookup yields CDR1 SQVTM and CDR2 ANQGSEA. Here the CDR3 reads CSVRRLGVTEAFF. The CDR3 DNA is TGCAGCGTACGACGCCTCGGAGTCACTGAAGCTTTCTTT.

In this sample, this clonotype turned up a few times. The chain is built from TRBV7-9 and TRBJ2-3, with D unclear. Germline values: CDR1 SEHNR, CDR2 FQNEAQ (reference sequence). This CDR3 has 17 residues. V lost 2 bases, J lost 2 bases, and 17 bases lay in between. The CDR3 region is CASSLSLPQAPTDTQYF. The CDR3 coding sequence is TGTGCCAGCAGCTTATCGCTTCCCCAGGCCCCCACAGATACGCAGTATTTT.

This clonotype was detected only a few times. The chain carries TRBV5-1 and TRBJ2-1; 11 nucleotides agree with TRBD2. The CDR3 length is 18 residues. The J segment lost 6 bases and the V segment lost 0 bases, leaving 11 bases of the junction unmatched. The germline CDR1 and CDR2 sequences are SGHRS and YFSETQ. The DNA of the CDR3 is TGCGCCAGCAGCTTGGAGGGGATAGCGGGAGGGCCGTCCAATGAGCAGTTCTTC. As protein: CASSLEGIAGGPSNEQFF.

In this sample, this clonotype turned up a few times. CDR3 coding DNA: TGTGCCAGCAGCTTAATCGGGCACGGAGGGGACGAGCAGTACTTC. Protein product: CASSLIGHGGDEQYF. The chain employs TRBV7-2 and TRBJ2-7; possibly TRBD2 for D (6 bases). Trimming pared 2 bases from V and 5 bases from J, leaving 16 bases between. CDR3 length: 15 residues. The germline V gene encodes CDR1 SGHTA and CDR2 FQGNSA.

This clonotype was picked up a small number of times. This chain links TRBV11-2 with TRBJ2-2; TRBD2 matches 9 bases. With 3 bases clipped from V and 0 bases from J, the junction kept 14 bases outside the gene matches. This CDR3 region has 20 residues. Germline assignment: CDR1 SGHAT and CDR2 FQNNGV. DNA for the CDR3: TGTGCCAGCAGCTTCTGGGGTGCACGAGCGGGAGGTTCGAACACCGGGGAGCTGTTTTTT. This codes for CASSFWGARAGGSNTGELFF. Full variable domain (rest looked up from reference TRBV11-2 and TRBJ2-2): EAGVAQSPRYKIIEKRQSVAFWCNPISGHATLYWYQQILGQGPKLLIQFQNNGVVDDSQLPKDRFSAERLKGVDSTLKIQPAKLEDSAVYLCASSFWGARAGGSNTGELFFGEGSRLTVL.

This clonotype has just a few counts. This chain connects TRBV12-5 to TRBJ2-2, with D possibly matching TRBD1 (6 bases). Germline V gives CDR1 LGHNT, CDR2 FRNRAP. The CDR3 length is 18 residues. V lost 0 bases and J 3 bases, leaving 17 bases between the germline ends. The CDR3 DNA reads as TGTGCTAGTGGTTTGGTATATAACCGACAGGATCACACCGGGGAGCTGTTTTTT. Its protein is CASGLVYNRQDHTGELFF.

This clonotype was found many times. Given a much more abundant clone one base away, this may be a read error. This chain uses TRBV12-3 or TRBV12-4 with TRBJ2-2; D is ambiguous. The CDR3 spans 11 residues. V lost 4 bases and J 7 bases, leaving 4 bases between the germline ends. In nucleotides, the CDR3 is TGTGCCAGCAGTTCCGGCGGGGAGCTGTTTTTT. Amino acids: CASSSGGELFF.